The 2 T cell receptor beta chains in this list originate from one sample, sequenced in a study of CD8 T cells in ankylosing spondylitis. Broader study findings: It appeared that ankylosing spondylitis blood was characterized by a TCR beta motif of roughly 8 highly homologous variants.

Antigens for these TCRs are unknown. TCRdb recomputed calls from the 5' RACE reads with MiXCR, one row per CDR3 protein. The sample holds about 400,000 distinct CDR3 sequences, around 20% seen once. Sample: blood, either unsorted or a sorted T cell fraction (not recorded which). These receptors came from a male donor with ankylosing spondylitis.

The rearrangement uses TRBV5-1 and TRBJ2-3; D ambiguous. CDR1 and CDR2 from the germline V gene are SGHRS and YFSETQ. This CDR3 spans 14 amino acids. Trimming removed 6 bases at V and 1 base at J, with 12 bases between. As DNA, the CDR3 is TGCGCCAGCAATCACTATCTTGGCACAGATACGCAGTATTTT. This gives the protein CASNHYLGTDTQYF. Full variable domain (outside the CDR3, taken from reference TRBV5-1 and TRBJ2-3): KAGVTQTPRYLIKTRGQQVTLSCSPISGHRSVSWYQQTPGQGLQFLFEYFSETQRNKGNFPGRFSGRQFSNSRSEMNVSTLELGDSALYLCASNHYLGTDTQYFGPGTRLTVL.

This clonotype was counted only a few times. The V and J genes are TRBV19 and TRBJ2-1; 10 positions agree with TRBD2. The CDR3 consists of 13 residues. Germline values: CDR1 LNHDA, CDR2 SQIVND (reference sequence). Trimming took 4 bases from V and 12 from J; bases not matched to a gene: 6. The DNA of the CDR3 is TGTGCCAGTAGTACCCTAGCGGGAGACGGGCAGTTCTTC. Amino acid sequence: CASSTLAGDGQFF.